The 18 T cell receptor beta chains below come from one sample, sequenced in a study of OX40 agonist ivuxolimab in advanced cancers. The method was immunoSEQ multiplex PCR; TCRdb's version includes in-frame clones alone and lacks a portion of them. The sample includes about 67,000 clones, more than 75% of them seen just once. The specimen was CD4+ or CD8+ T cells sorted from blood, collected in a trial of the OX40 agonist ivuxolimab. The receptors shown here come from an adult with an advanced solid tumor such as melanoma, head and neck, liver or kidney cancer.

This clone has just a few counts. The CDR3 loop is CASSYQDWTEAFF. The CDR3 region has the DNA TGTGCCAGCAGTTACCAGGATTGGACTGAAGCTTTCTTT. V is TRBV7-6 and J is TRBJ1-1, with no clear D. The germline gives CDR1 SGHVS, CDR2 FNYEAQ. This CDR3 comprises 13 residues. The V end lost 6 bases, the J end lost 5 bases, and 13 bases lay between the germline ends.

The chain joins TRBV28 to TRBJ2-2; TRBD2 might be the D (5 bases). The germline V gene has CDR1 MDHEN and CDR2 SYDVKM. The CDR3 is made up of 14 amino acids. The V and J ends lost 8 bases and 1 base respectively, with 11 bases between them. The DNA for the CDR3 is TGTGCCAGCTTCTACGCGGGGAACACCGGGGAGCTGTTTTTT. It codes for CASFYAGNTGELFF.

The gene calls are TRBV19 and TRBJ1-1; D is perhaps TRBD1 (5 bases). Per germline, CDR1 LNHDA and CDR2 SQIVND (reference sequence). There are 17 residues in the CDR3. V was trimmed by 5 bases and J by 4 bases, leaving 23 bases between them. The CDR3 spells CASSGQAGSLYGTEAFF. The CDR3 DNA reads as TGTGCCAGTAGTGGTCAGGCAGGGAGCTTGTACGGCACTGAAGCTTTCTTT.

The chain has TRBV2 and TRBJ1-2; TRBD1 agrees at 8 bases. Germline CDR1 SNHLY, CDR2 FYNNEI. The J segment lost 4 bases and the V segment lost 6 bases, leaving 1 base of the junction unmatched. The CDR3 covers 12 residues. CDR3 region: CASSTGGYGYTF. The CDR3 DNA follows: TGTGCCAGCAGCACAGGGGGCTATGGCTACACCTTC.

This clone turned up a few times. This chain uses TRBV10-2 with TRBJ2-3; weak D call: TRBD2 (6 bases). The CDR3 length is 15 residues. Deletions cut 7 bases from V and 2 bases from J, with 16 bases between. The V gene's germline CDR1 is WSHSY and CDR2 SAAADI. CDR3 in DNA: TGCGCCAGCATAAATGGAGGGAGGTTCACAGATACGCAGTATTTT. As protein: CASINGGRFTDTQYF.

The V call is TRBV30, the J call TRBJ2-7, with 14 bases fitting TRBD2. The CDR3 totals 13 residues. CDR1 is GTSNPN and CDR2 is SVGIG in the germline V gene (reference sequence). V shed 5 bases, J shed 7 bases, and the junction held 4 bases outside the gene matches. The CDR3 nucleotides read TGTGCCTGGTCGGGACTAGCGGGGGTTGAGCAGTACTTC. Translation: CAWSGLAGVEQYF.

This clone is a singleton in its sample. V gene TRBV11-2 combines with J gene TRBJ2-5, with TRBD2 matching over 14 bases. Germline CDR1 is SGHAT and CDR2 is FQNNGV. The CDR3 has 18 residues. V lost 3 bases, J lost 5 bases, and 11 bases stayed unmatched. CDR3 sequence: CASSFRLGLAGAGETQYF. As DNA, the CDR3 is TGTGCCAGCAGCTTTAGGCTGGGACTAGCGGGAGCGGGGGAGACCCAGTACTTC.

This chain uses TRBV7-3 with TRBJ1-1; D not certain. V was trimmed by 4 bases and J by 6 bases, leaving 12 bases between them. The V gene's germline CDR1 is SGHTA and CDR2 FQGTGA. The CDR3 has 13 amino acids. This CDR3 is CASSSRGRAEAFF. The CDR3 DNA reads as TGTGCCAGCAGCTCGAGAGGGAGGGCTGAAGCTTTCTTT.

V usage is TRBV7-6 and J usage is TRBJ1-5, with 11 bases fitting TRBD1. Per the germline V gene, CDR1 is SGHVS and CDR2 is FNYEAQ. This CDR3 has 15 amino acids. Trimming at V came to 6 bases and at J to 6 bases, leaving 7 bases not matched to a gene. Written as DNA, the CDR3 is TGTGCCAGCAGTCACGGACAGGGGGCTTTTCAGCCCCAGCATTTT. Translated, it gives CASSHGQGAFQPQHF.

V gene TRBV11-3 combines with J gene TRBJ2-1, with 9 bases that match TRBD2. Germline V gene sequence: CDR1 SGHNT, CDR2 YENEEA. This CDR3 comprises 16 residues. After removal of 0 bases from V and 8 bases from J, the junction contained 8 bases not matched to a gene. CDR3 sequence (DNA): TGTGCCAGCAGCTTAGATGGGCGGGAGGGTTTAGATGAGCAGTTCTTC. The encoded protein is CASSLDGREGLDEQFF.

The V gene is TRBV4-1, the J gene TRBJ2-5; possible D gene TRBD1, 7 bases. The J call may not be correct, given that the DNA end is closer to TRBJ2-7. The CDR3 sequence is 16 residues long. Germline values: CDR1 MGHRA, CDR2 YSYEKL. The CDR3 is CASSQGGGTVTYEQYF. In DNA form, the CDR3 reads TGCGCCAGCAGCCAAGGAGGGGGGACAGTAACCTACGAGCAGTACTTC.

The chain couples TRBV4-2 to TRBJ1-4; D gene unclear. V lost 1 base, J lost 6 bases, and 6 bases lay in between. Germline CDR1 and CDR2: LGHNA and YNFKEQ. The CDR3 contains 13 residues. CDR3 region: CASSQGADEKLFF. Written as DNA, the CDR3 is TGTGCCAGCAGCCAAGGGGCAGATGAAAAACTGTTTTTT.

The chain joins TRBV4-1 to TRBJ1-1; D unresolved. Germline lookup yields CDR1 MGHRA and CDR2 YSYEKL. V dropped 0 bases and J dropped 1 base, with 6 bases sitting between them. The CDR3 is made up of 14 amino acids. CDR3 loop: CASSQDPANTEAFF. For the CDR3, the DNA is TGCGCCAGCAGCCAAGATCCAGCGAACACTGAAGCTTTCTTT.

The V call is TRBV7-3, the J call TRBJ2-3; possible D gene TRBD2, 5 bases. Germline values: CDR1 SGHTA, CDR2 FQGTGA. This CDR3 spans 13 amino acids. Trimming left V 1 base short and J 4 bases short, with 6 bases between. CDR3 DNA sequence: TGTGCCAGCAGCTTAAGGGGAGCAGATACGCAGTATTTT. The encoded protein is CASSLRGADTQYF.

V gene TRBV9 combines with J gene TRBJ2-1; TRBD2 agrees at 7 bases. CDR3 length: 15 amino acids. V lost 1 base and J lost 7; bases outside the gene matches: 8. Germline lookup yields CDR1 SGDLS and CDR2 YYNGEE. The CDR3 DNA reads TGTGCCAGCAGCGTAACGAGCGGGGCCTTTAATGAGCAGTTCTTC. Amino acid sequence: CASSVTSGAFNEQFF.

The chain recombines TRBV27 with TRBJ1-4; TRBD1 matches at 9 bases. The V segment lost 5 bases and the J segment 4 bases; nucleotides outside the gene matches: 5. This CDR3 is built from 15 residues. CDR1 and CDR2 (germline): MNHEY, SMNVEV (reference sequence). In nucleotides, the CDR3 is TGTGCCAGCAGTCTAGGACAGGGGTTTAATGAAAAACTGTTTTTT. Its translation: CASSLGQGFNEKLFF.

The chain couples TRBV6-6 to TRBJ2-1; 8 bases are shared with TRBD2. The CDR3 loop spans 15 amino acids. V trimming: 2 bases; J trimming: 12 bases; junction bases outside the gene matches: 12. The germline CDR1 and CDR2 sequences are MNHNY and SVGAGI (reference sequence). Written as DNA, the CDR3 is TGTGCCAGCAGTTACGCGGGAGGCCCGCGTCCAGTGCAGTTCTTC. As protein: CASSYAGGPRPVQFF.

The rearrangement joins TRBV28 to TRBJ1-2; D is perhaps TRBD1 (6 bases). V lost 7 bases and J 12 bases, leaving 15 bases between the germline ends. The CDR3 totals 11 residues. The germline V gene has CDR1 MDHEN and CDR2 SYDVKM. The CDR3 DNA reads as TGTGCCAGCACCGAAGGAAGGGGGGACACCTTC. This translates into CASTEGRGDTF.